The 31 T cell receptor beta chains below were found in one sample sequenced in a study of blood T cell repertoires in COVID-19. Libraries were prepared by immunoSEQ multiplex PCR; TCRdb keeps only in-frame clonotypes and omits some of them. The sample includes 150,000 to 200,000 clones, around 85% of them seen just once. The sequencing input was peripheral blood. The receptors come from an older woman with acute or convalescent COVID-19.

The chain carries TRBV27 and TRBJ2-1, with D possibly matching TRBD1 (6 bases). CDR1 and CDR2 from the germline V gene are MNHEY and SMNVEV (reference sequence). CDR3 length: 16 residues. V lost 4 bases to trimming and J lost 9 bases, with 22 bases between them. For the CDR3, the DNA is TGTGCCAGCAGTTCCCTCGGTTCCCCACAGGGCGGTGAGCAGTTCTTC. Its protein is CASSSLGSPQGGEQFF.

The genes are TRBV19 and TRBJ2-1, with a weak D call TRBD1 (5 bases). This CDR3 contains 12 residues. Trimming cost V 3 bases and J 10 bases, with 10 bases left between them. The germline CDR1 and CDR2 sequences are LNHDA and SQIVND (reference sequence). CDR3: CASSIGQAEQFF. CDR3 bases: TGTGCCAGTAGTATCGGACAAGCGGAGCAGTTCTTC.

This rearrangement joins TRBV6-6 to TRBJ1-3; a possible D gene is TRBD1 (6 bases). The germline V gene encodes CDR1 MNHNY and CDR2 SVGAGI (reference sequence). The length of the CDR3 is 15 residues. V shed 4 bases and J shed 0 bases, with 10 bases lying between them. The CDR3 loop is CASSSTGISGNTIYF. CDR3 DNA sequence: TGTGCCAGCAGTTCTACAGGGATCTCTGGAAACACCATATATTTT.

The J gene is TRBJ2-1, the V gene TRBV6-5; TRBD2 matches at 11 bases. The germline V gene has CDR1 MNHEY and CDR2 SVGAGI. V dropped 2 bases and J dropped 8; count of bases not matched to a gene: 5. CDR3 length equals 15 residues. CDR3 residues: CASSYGLAGGDEQFF. Here the CDR3 DNA reads TGTGCCAGCAGTTACGGGCTAGCGGGAGGTGATGAGCAGTTCTTC.

The J gene is TRBJ1-4, the V gene TRBV28; 7 nucleotides agree with TRBD1. This CDR3 spans 16 amino acids. The V gene end was trimmed by 4 bases and the J gene end by 1 base; junction bases not matched to a gene: 6. Germline V CDR1 and CDR2: MDHEN, SYDVKM. This CDR3 reads CASSSRGGRTNEKLFF. The CDR3, as DNA: TGTGCCAGCAGTTCGAGAGGGGGCAGAACTAATGAAAAACTGTTTTTT.

This clone was seen a few times. This rearrangement joins TRBV30 to TRBJ1-5; D call uncertain. The CDR3 extends over 13 amino acids. Deletions cut 2 bases from V and 3 bases from J, with 8 bases between. The germline V gene has CDR1 GTSNPN and CDR2 SVGIG (reference sequence). The CDR3 region is CAWSYGVNQPQHF. DNA of the CDR3: TGTGCCTGGAGTTACGGGGTCAATCAGCCCCAGCATTTT.

For the CDR3, the DNA is TGTGCCAGCAGTTTGCGGGACAGGAACACCGGGGAGCTGTTTTTT. Translating gives CASSLRDRNTGELFF. This chain uses TRBV28 with TRBJ2-2, with D perhaps TRBD1 (7 bases). Germline V lookup: CDR1 MDHEN, CDR2 SYDVKM. The CDR3 length is 15 residues. V dropped 3 bases and J dropped 1 base, with 9 bases sitting between them.

The gene calls are TRBV5-1 and TRBJ1-2; D might be TRBD1 (6 bases). CDR1 SGHRS and CDR2 YFSETQ come from the germline V gene. With 4 bases removed from V and 4 bases from J, the gap between germline ends came to 11 bases. The CDR3 loop spans 13 amino acids. The CDR3 DNA is TGCGCCAGCAGCGTGGACAGTCTCTATGGCTACACCTTC. It specifies CASSVDSLYGYTF.

This chain uses TRBV12-1 with TRBJ2-1; the table gives TRBD2 as D, unverified against the DNA. TRBV12-1 is a pseudogene segment. This CDR3 is built from 19 residues. CDR3 amino acids: CASSPRTSGGPSSYNEQFF. The CDR3 bases are TGTGCCAGCAGCCCCCGGACTAGCGGGGGGCCAAGCTCCTACAATGAGCAGTTCTTC.

The V and J genes are TRBV6-2 or TRBV6-3 and TRBJ1-2; D remains ambiguous. Trimming pared 2 bases from V and 6 bases from J, leaving 7 bases between. In germline, CDR1 is MNHEY, CDR2 SVGEGT. The CDR3 totals 12 residues. In nucleotides, the CDR3 is TGTGCCAGCAGTTACGAGCGGGATGGCTACACCTTC. Its protein is CASSYERDGYTF.

The chain links TRBV7-3 to TRBJ2-3; 9 bases map to TRBD2. This CDR3 has 17 residues. Trimming at V came to 4 bases and at J to 8 bases, leaving 16 bases not matched to a gene. CDR1 is SGHTA, CDR2 FQGTGA, per germline. As DNA, the CDR3 is TGTGCCAGCAGCTCCCCCCGCAGCGGGAGGTGGGGTGCTACGCAGTATTTT. It encodes CASSSPRSGRWGATQYF.

V gene TRBV7-9 combines with J gene TRBJ1-5; D possibly corresponds to TRBD1 (5 bases). Trimming cost V 1 base and J 0 bases, with 7 bases left between them. CDR3 length: 15 residues. CDR1 is SEHNR and CDR2 is FQNEAQ in the germline V gene (reference sequence). The CDR3 sequence is CASSLGGDSNQPQHF. DNA for the CDR3: TGTGCCAGCAGCTTAGGGGGGGATAGCAATCAGCCCCAGCATTTT.

The chain carries TRBV9 and TRBJ2-3, with TRBD1 matching 10 bases. This CDR3 region has 15 residues. Per germline, CDR1 SGDLS and CDR2 YYNGEE. J lost 3 bases, V lost 3 bases, and 4 bases had no gene match. The CDR3 DNA reads as TGTGCCAGCAGCGGCGGGACAGGGGAAACAGATACGCAGTATTTT. Protein sequence: CASSGGTGETDTQYF.

The chain combines TRBV9 with TRBJ1-1; D not resolved. V was clipped by 0 bases and J by 1 base, with 4 bases between them. Germline loops: CDR1 SGDLS, CDR2 YYNGEE. The length of the CDR3 is 13 residues. Here the CDR3 reads CASSVAQNTEAFF. The CDR3 DNA sequence: TGTGCCAGCAGCGTAGCCCAGAACACTGAAGCTTTCTTT.

The rearrangement links TRBV19 to TRBJ2-1, with 9 bases matching TRBD2. With 1 base clipped from V and 6 bases from J, the junction kept 7 bases outside the gene matches. The CDR3 has 16 residues. From germline, CDR1 is LNHDA and CDR2 SQIVND (reference sequence). The CDR3 is CASSIGRLAGFNEQFF. Written as DNA, the CDR3 is TGTGCCAGTAGTATAGGTCGCCTAGCGGGATTCAATGAGCAGTTCTTC. Looking up the rest from reference TRBV19 and TRBJ2-1 gives the full variable domain: DGGITQSPKYLFRKEGQNVTLSCEQNLNHDAMYWYRQDPGQGLRLIYYSQIVNDFQKGDIAEGYSVSREKKESFPLTVTSAQKNPTAFYLCASSIGRLAGFNEQFFGPGTRLTVL.

This rearrangement joins TRBV7-9 to TRBJ1-1; 7 bases fit TRBD1. The CDR3 consists of 16 residues. V shed 3 bases and J 2 bases; nucleotides not matched to a gene: 9. Germline V CDR1 and CDR2: SEHNR, FQNEAQ (reference sequence). CDR3 region: CASSFGAGQPNTEAFF. CDR3 nucleotides: TGTGCCAGCAGCTTTGGGGCGGGACAGCCAAACACTGAAGCTTTCTTT.

This chain links TRBV6-6 with TRBJ2-3; 9 bases align to TRBD2. Germline CDR1 and CDR2: MNHNY and SVGAGI (reference sequence). V shed 7 bases and J 2 bases; nucleotides not matched to a gene: 7. The CDR3 is 15 residues long. This CDR3 is CASMLGLAVTDTQYF. The CDR3 nucleotides are TGTGCCAGCATGTTGGGACTAGCAGTCACAGATACGCAGTATTTT.

A word on this clone: Germline and junction disagree at one end, which may indicate a read error. The CDR3 DNA reads TGTGCTAGCAGCCCCGGGACAGGGAACACCGGGGAGCTGTTTTTT. It codes for CASSPGTGNTGELFF. The rearrangement links TRBV7-7 to TRBJ2-2; 8 bases line up with TRBD1. The CDR3 has 15 amino acids. CDR1 is SSHAT, CDR2 FNYEAQ, per germline (reference sequence).

This chain joins TRBV30 and TRBJ2-2; 13 bases map to TRBD2. With 0 bases clipped from V and 5 bases from J, the junction kept 6 bases outside the gene matches. The germline V gene encodes CDR1 GTSNPN and CDR2 SVGIG (reference sequence). The CDR3 is made up of 17 amino acids. CDR3 DNA sequence: TGTGCCTGGAGTGTACTAGCGGGAGGGCCGGGAACCGGGGAGCTGTTTTTT. Translated, it gives CAWSVLAGGPGTGELFF. Complete variable domain (other parts from reference TRBV30 and TRBJ2-2): SQTIHQWPATLVQPVGSPLSLECTVEGTSNPNLYWYRQAAGRGLQLLFYSVGIGQISSEVPQNLSASRPQDRQFILSSKKLLLSDSGFYLCAWSVLAGGPGTGELFFGEGSRLTVL.

The sample holds a few counts of this clone. The gene calls are TRBV9 and TRBJ2-1, with a weak D call TRBD2 (5 bases). Germline-derived CDR1 and CDR2 are SGDLS and YYNGEE. This CDR3 is built from 18 residues. Trimming stripped 0 bases from V and 1 base from J, with 17 bases between. The CDR3 is CASSVAPPSRGSYNEQFF. The CDR3 DNA sequence: TGTGCCAGCAGCGTAGCCCCCCCCTCTAGAGGGTCCTACAATGAGCAGTTCTTC.

The chain employs TRBV6-1 and TRBJ1-1, with D unclear. Germline CDR1 and CDR2: MNHNS and SASEGT. This CDR3 is built from 12 residues. V lost 1 base to trimming and J lost 4 bases, with 4 bases between them. The CDR3 sequence: CASSEGPTEAFF. DNA for the CDR3: TGTGCCAGCAGTGAAGGGCCCACTGAAGCTTTCTTT.

Comments on this clone: Other DNA sequences of this sample code for an identical CDR3. The chain joins TRBV2 to TRBJ1-1; TRBD1 might be the D (6 bases). This CDR3 comprises 14 residues. V gave up 3 bases and J gave up 2 bases, with 10 bases separating them. CDR1 is SNHLY and CDR2 is FYNNEI in the germline V gene. CDR3 nucleotide sequence: TGTGCCAGCAGTGAGGGGGCCCTTAACACTGAAGCTTTCTTT. This codes for CASSEGALNTEAFF. The variable domain in full, with the rest retrieved from reference TRBV2 and TRBJ1-1, is EPEVTQTPSHQVTQMGQEVILRCVPISNHLYFYWYRQILGQKVEFLVSFYNNEISEKSEIFDDQFSVERPDGSNFTLKIRSTKLEDSAMYFCASSEGALNTEAFFGQGTRLTVV.

The rearrangement joins TRBV2 to TRBJ1-1; 9 bases are a match to TRBD1. V lost 7 bases to trimming and J lost 1 base; unmatched junction nucleotides: 10. The V gene's germline CDR1 is SNHLY and CDR2 FYNNEI. This CDR3 is built from 16 residues. The CDR3 nucleotides are TGTGCCAGCAAAGGGACAGGGTTTTTTGGGAACACTGAAGCTTTCTTT. It codes for CASKGTGFFGNTEAFF.

This chain joins TRBV19 and TRBJ2-2; TRBD1 is a possible D gene (5 bases). Germline lookup yields CDR1 LNHDA and CDR2 SQIVND (reference sequence). Trimming pared 6 bases from V and 5 bases from J, leaving 13 bases between. The CDR3 sequence is 14 residues long. CDR3 region: CASSPQKGTGELFF. The CDR3 coding sequence is TGTGCCAGTAGCCCACAGAAGGGGACCGGGGAGCTGTTTTTT.

The chain carries TRBV12-5 and TRBJ2-1; 12 bases are a match to TRBD1. Germline CDR1 and CDR2: LGHNT and FRNRAP. The length of the CDR3 is 15 residues. V lost 6 bases to trimming and J lost 8 bases; unmatched junction nucleotides: 8. The CDR3 sequence: CASGMGQGASDEQFF. The CDR3 region has the DNA TGTGCTAGTGGGATGGGACAGGGGGCTAGCGATGAGCAGTTCTTC.

This clone was observed a few times. The rearrangement joins TRBV29-1 to TRBJ2-3; 14 positions agree with TRBD2. Trimming cost V 7 bases and J 1 base; bases outside gene matches: 7. Per the germline V gene, CDR1 is SQVTM and CDR2 is ANQGSEA. This CDR3 comprises 16 residues. The CDR3 DNA reads TGCAGCGCCCAGGGACTAGCGGGAGTGGGCACAGATACGCAGTATTTT. Protein sequence: CSAQGLAGVGTDTQYF.

The genes are TRBV6-5 and TRBJ2-1; no definite D call. Germline V lookup: CDR1 MNHEY, CDR2 SVGAGI. The V end was cut by 5 bases, the J end by 8 bases, with 19 bases between. CDR3 size: 15 residues. The CDR3 DNA reads as TGTGCCAGCAGTCACGCAAGAACCCCCTCGGATGAGCAGTTCTTC. Amino acids: CASSHARTPSDEQFF.

The chain couples TRBV27 to TRBJ1-6, with a tentative D call TRBD1 (6 bases). Germline lookup yields CDR1 MNHEY and CDR2 SMNVEV (reference sequence). The CDR3 is 15 residues long. Trimming stripped 2 bases from V and 7 bases from J, with 12 bases between. CDR3 nucleotide sequence: TGTGCCAGCAGTTTAGGACAGAGGGGAAATTCACCCCTCCACTTT. Translated: CASSLGQRGNSPLHF.

About this clone itself: A read error may produce the germline difference seen at one junction end. V usage is TRBV7-2 and J usage is TRBJ2-2; 8 nucleotides match TRBD1. Germline CDR1 and CDR2: SGHTA and FQGNSA. The CDR3 has 16 amino acids. Here the CDR3 DNA reads TGTGCCAGCAGCTTTCCAGGGGGCACGAAGACCGGGGAGCTGTTTTTT. Protein: CASSFPGGTKTGELFF.

This sequence joins TRBV11-2 and TRBJ2-7, with 7 bases lining up with TRBD2. Germline assignment: CDR1 SGHAT and CDR2 FQNNGV. The length of the CDR3 is 15 residues. Trimming took 9 bases from V and 4 from J; bases not matched to a gene: 15. CDR3 coding DNA: TGTGCCAGTCAAGACGGGGGGAGGGCCGTTTACGAGCAGTACTTC. Protein product: CASQDGGRAVYEQYF.

The V gene is TRBV25-1, the J gene TRBJ2-3, with D possibly TRBD2 on 5 matching bases. Germline CDR1 and CDR2: MGHDK and SYGVNS. This CDR3 is 16 amino acids long. Trimming cost V 5 bases and J 4 bases, with 19 bases left between them. The CDR3 nucleotides read TGTGCCAGCAGTCGCCCCCGGACTTCTAAACCAGATACGCAGTATTTT. Amino acid sequence: CASSRPRTSKPDTQYF.